These 27 T cell receptor beta chains came from one sample sequenced in a study of T cells in Graves' hyperthyroidism and ophthalmopathy. TCR beta CDR3 region amplification was performed from RNA transcripts. During a first-round RT-PCR of the TCR CDR3, the HTBI primer set was used. TCRdb re-called the multiplex PCR reads with MiXCR, one entry per CDR3 protein. The sample consists of about 480,000 distinct CDR3 sequences, around 14% of them appearing once. Sample: blood. These receptors were obtained from a woman under 30 with Graves' hyperthyroidism.

The chain recombines TRBV19 with TRBJ2-2; 7 nucleotides line up with TRBD1. Per germline, CDR1 LNHDA and CDR2 SQIVND (reference sequence). With 4 bases clipped from V and 8 bases from J, the junction kept 7 bases outside the gene matches. CDR3 size: 14 residues. The CDR3 DNA reads TGTGCCAGTAGTAAGGGGACAGATGAGGGGGAGCTGTTTTTT. Its protein is CASSKGTDEGELFF.

This clonotype was seen many times. The chain employs TRBV24-1 and TRBJ1-3, with 7 bases matching TRBD1. CDR1 and CDR2 from the germline V gene are KGHDR and SFDVKD. This CDR3 spans 17 amino acids. Trimming at V came to 2 bases and at J to 0 bases, leaving 6 bases not matched to a gene. The CDR3 sequence is CATSDSRTGDSGNTIYF. Here the CDR3 DNA reads TGTGCCACCAGTGATTCGCGGACAGGCGACTCTGGAAACACCATATATTTT.

The J gene is TRBJ1-1, the V gene TRBV5-5, with D hard to call. The CDR3 sequence is 13 residues long. Trimming pared 2 bases from V and 6 bases from J, leaving 11 bases between. Germline lookup yields CDR1 SGHKS and CDR2 YYEKEE (reference sequence). The CDR3 loop reads CASSFSQSAEAFF. The CDR3 DNA reads as TGTGCCAGCAGCTTCAGCCAAAGCGCTGAAGCTTTCTTT.

As concerns this clonotype: At one boundary the junction diverges from the germline segment, which might be a read error. The chain employs TRBV5-1 and TRBJ1-1; D unresolved. Germline V gene lookup returns CDR1 SGHRS and CDR2 YFSETQ. This CDR3 has 14 residues. The CDR3 is CASSLGVLKTEAFF. The CDR3 DNA reads TGCGCCAGCAGCCTGGGAGTCTTGAAAACTGAAGCTTTCTTT.

In its sample, this clonotype was seen many times. This chain joins TRBV11-2 and TRBJ1-4; D gene uncertain. Germline lookup yields CDR1 SGHAT and CDR2 FQNNGV. Trimming left V 3 bases short and J 7 bases short, with 6 bases between. CDR3 length: 12 amino acids. For the CDR3, the DNA is TGTGCCAGCAGCTTTCACGCTGAAAAACTGTTTTTT. Protein: CASSFHAEKLFF.

There are many counts of this clonotype. The V call is TRBV12-3 or TRBV12-4, the J call TRBJ2-1; 7 bases are shared with TRBD2. Trimming took 10 bases from V and 1 from J; bases not matched to a gene: 10. The CDR3 is 15 residues long. The CDR3 DNA reads as TGTGCCACCCGGGGAGCGGGAAGATCCTACAATGAGCAGTTCTTC. Amino acid sequence: CATRGAGRSYNEQFF.

CDR3 nucleotide sequence: TGTGCCAGTAGTATAGCCGGGACAGGGATAGGCTATGGCTACACCTTC. The encoded protein is CASSIAGTGIGYGYTF. J is TRBJ1-2 and V is TRBV19, with 9 bases that match TRBD1. Per germline, CDR1 LNHDA and CDR2 SQIVND (reference sequence). The CDR3 runs to 16 residues. V shed 1 base and J 4 bases; nucleotides not matched to a gene: 7.

This clonotype was detected only a few times. The chain is built from TRBV30 and TRBJ2-5; D may match TRBD1 or TRBD2 (5 bases each). Germline CDR1 GTSNPN, CDR2 SVGIG (reference sequence). This CDR3 comprises 13 residues. Trimming shortened V by 8 bases and J by 3 bases, and 16 bases separated the two germline ends. The CDR3 sequence is CAGTPGPEETQYF. In DNA, the CDR3 is TGTGCCGGAACACCGGGACCTGAAGAGACCCAGTACTTC.

In this sample, this clonotype turned up once. The chain links TRBV11-2 to TRBJ1-2, with D possibly TRBD1 on 5 matching bases. Looked up from germline, CDR1 is SGHAT and CDR2 is FQNNGV. With 1 base removed from V and 4 bases from J, the gap between germline ends came to 13 bases. This CDR3 contains 15 residues. The CDR3, as DNA: TGTGCCAGCAGCTTAGGGGGCAGGACCGCCTATGGCTACACCTTC. As protein: CASSLGGRTAYGYTF.

This clonotype has just a few counts. The chain uses TRBV24-1 and TRBJ2-3; 7 nucleotides agree with TRBD1. The V and J ends lost 2 bases and 0 bases, in that order; junction bases with no gene match: 1. Germline V gene data show CDR1 as KGHDR and CDR2 as SFDVKD. The CDR3 covers 15 residues. CDR3 amino acids: CATSDWTGSTDTQYF. Here the CDR3 DNA reads TGTGCCACCAGTGATTGGACAGGCAGCACAGATACGCAGTATTTT.

The table lists this clonotype with many counts. The genes are TRBV12-3 or TRBV12-4 and TRBJ2-7; 11 nucleotides match TRBD2. This CDR3 has 14 amino acids. V lost 6 bases and J lost 5; bases outside the gene matches: 6. The DNA of the CDR3 is TGTGCCAGCAGCGCCACTAGCGGGAGCGACGAGCAGTACTTC. It is translated as CASSATSGSDEQYF.

This clonotype was detected ten times or more. The V and J genes are TRBV6-1 and TRBJ1-1; 7 positions agree with TRBD1. The CDR3 length is 15 residues. V lost 5 bases to trimming and J lost 5 bases; unmatched junction nucleotides: 11. Germline assignment: CDR1 MNHNS and CDR2 SASEGT. CDR3 in amino acids: CASSSGGAGWTEAFF. CDR3 nucleotide sequence: TGTGCCAGCAGTTCAGGGGGGGCAGGGTGGACTGAAGCTTTCTTT.

At least ten counts were recorded for this clonotype. The chain couples TRBV19 to TRBJ1-1; D uncertain. The CDR3 runs to 16 residues. The V and J ends lost 5 bases and 4 bases respectively, with 20 bases between them. Germline-derived CDR1 and CDR2 are LNHDA and SQIVND (reference sequence). CDR3 residues: CASSERQFAGGTEAFF. Here the CDR3 DNA reads TGTGCCAGTAGTGAGCGGCAGTTTGCTGGTGGCACTGAAGCTTTCTTT.

For this clonotype: Since a much larger clone is just one base distant, this may be a read error. This chain links TRBV30 with TRBJ2-2; no definite D call. CDR3 size: 14 residues. The ends were cut back, 3 bases at V and 5 bases at J, with 13 bases in the middle. Germline V gene data show CDR1 as GTSNPN and CDR2 as SVGIG (reference sequence). Here the CDR3 reads CAWRGSGMTGELFF. The CDR3 nucleotides are TGTGCCTGGAGAGGGTCAGGAATGACCGGGGAGCTGTTTTTT. Supplemented by reference TRBV30 and TRBJ2-2, the full variable domain reads SQTIHQWPATLVQPVGSPLSLECTVEGTSNPNLYWYRQAAGRGLQLLFYSVGIGQISSEVPQNLSASRPQDRQFILSSKKLLLSDSGFYLCAWRGSGMTGELFFGEGSRLTVL.

This clonotype occurred a few times. V gene TRBV9 combines with J gene TRBJ2-1; 10 bases agree with TRBD2. Trimming removed 0 bases from V and 6 bases from J; junction bases left unmatched: 9. The CDR3 is 17 residues long. Germline V gene sequence: CDR1 SGDLS, CDR2 YYNGEE. CDR3 nucleotides: TGTGCCAGCAGCGTAGTTCAAGGAGCGGGAGGGTCCAATGAGCAGTTCTTC. Translated, it gives CASSVVQGAGGSNEQFF.

This clonotype showed up many times. J is TRBJ2-7 and V is TRBV6-2 or TRBV6-3, with TRBD1 identical over 8 bases. CDR3 length equals 16 residues. CDR1 and CDR2 (germline): MNHEY, SVGEGT. With V trimmed by 5 bases and J by 0 bases, 9 bases remained unmatched. CDR3 sequence: CASSPEGQADSYEQYV. DNA of the CDR3: TGTGCCAGCAGTCCCGAGGGACAGGCTGACTCCTACGAGCAGTACGTC.

This clonotype was detected a few times. The chain has TRBV5-4 and TRBJ2-7; no firm D call. Germline V gene data show CDR1 as SGHNT and CDR2 as YYREEE (reference sequence). The CDR3 covers 13 residues. Trimming removed 4 bases at V and 6 bases at J, with 14 bases between. As DNA, the CDR3 is TGTGCCAGCAGCCCACCCCAGGCTCTCGAGCAGTACTTC. Its translation is CASSPPQALEQYF. The whole variable domain, remainder taken from reference TRBV5-4 and TRBJ2-7, is ETGVTQSPTHLIKTRGQQVTLRCSSQSGHNTVSWYQQALGQGPQFIFQYYREEENGRGNFPPRFSGLQFPNYSSELNVNALELDDSALYLCASSPPQALEQYFGPGTRLTVT.

This sequence joins TRBV7-2 and TRBJ2-7, with TRBD2 matching 13 bases. V dropped 1 base and J dropped 5; count of bases not matched to a gene: 5. This CDR3 spans 16 amino acids. Looked up from germline, CDR1 is SGHTA and CDR2 is FQGNSA. Here the CDR3 reads CASSLEGTSGTNEQYV. The CDR3 nucleotides are TGTGCCAGCAGCTTAGAAGGGACTAGCGGGACCAACGAGCAGTACGTC.

This clonotype was detected many times. The rearrangement links TRBV7-2 to TRBJ2-1, with 8 bases matching TRBD2. The V gene end was trimmed by 1 base and the J gene end by 7 bases; junction bases not matched to a gene: 6. This CDR3 contains 15 residues. The V gene's germline CDR1 is SGHTA and CDR2 FQGNSA. In nucleotides, the CDR3 is TGTGCCAGCAGCTTAGTGGCTAGCGGGTCAAATGAGCAGTTCTTC. Translating it yields CASSLVASGSNEQFF.

In this sample, this clonotype turned up many times. This chain joins TRBV3-1 and TRBJ1-5; no firm D call. V was cut by 1 base and J by 4 bases, with 2 bases left in between. The CDR3 is made up of 12 amino acids. Per the germline V gene, CDR1 is LGHDT and CDR2 is YNNKEL (reference sequence). The CDR3 DNA reads TGTGCCAGCAGCCAAGCTAATCAGCCCCAGCATTTT. As protein: CASSQANQPQHF.

This clonotype has at least ten counts. This chain joins TRBV24-1 and TRBJ2-7, with 9 bases that match TRBD2. Germline V gene data show CDR1 as KGHDR and CDR2 as SFDVKD. V gave up 4 bases and J gave up 2 bases; unmatched junction bases: 5. This CDR3 spans 15 amino acids. The CDR3 reads CATSDTVAGAYEQYF. CDR3 DNA sequence: TGTGCCACCAGTGACACCGTAGCGGGAGCCTACGAGCAGTACTTC.

This clonotype occurred many times. J is TRBJ2-3 and V is TRBV2; D ambiguous. Germline CDR1 and CDR2: SNHLY and FYNNEI. Trimming removed 6 bases from V and 3 bases from J, with 4 bases in between. The CDR3 length is 11 residues. The CDR3 is CASRRTDTQYF. The DNA of the CDR3 is TGTGCCAGCAGAAGAACAGATACGCAGTATTTT. Drawing the rest from reference TRBV2 and TRBJ2-3, the complete variable domain is EPEVTQTPSHQVTQMGQEVILRCVPISNHLYFYWYRQILGQKVEFLVSFYNNEISEKSEIFDDQFSVERPDGSNFTLKIRSTKLEDSAMYFCASRRTDTQYFGPGTRLTVL.

This clonotype was picked up many times. This chain links TRBV3-1 with TRBJ2-4, with D perhaps given as TRBD1 or TRBD2 (5 bases each). The CDR3 extends over 13 amino acids. Germline CDR1 reads LGHDT; CDR2 reads YNNKEL (reference sequence). The germline V and J ends were trimmed by 1 base and 7 bases, with 8 bases remaining between them. CDR3 sequence reads: CASSQGGKNIQYF. The CDR3 coding sequence is TGTGCCAGCAGCCAAGGGGGGAAGAACATTCAGTACTTC.

This clonotype was seen a handful of times. This chain uses TRBV9 with TRBJ2-4; D is uncertain. The CDR3 length is 17 residues. Trimming shortened V by 0 bases and J by 0 bases, and 13 bases separated the two germline ends. Germline V gene data show CDR1 as SGDLS and CDR2 as YYNGEE. CDR3 sequence: CASSVGFQQLAKNIQYF. The CDR3 DNA follows: TGTGCCAGCAGCGTAGGGTTCCAGCAGCTAGCCAAAAACATTCAGTACTTC.

The gene calls are TRBV27 and TRBJ1-5; 7 bases are a match to TRBD1. J lost 2 bases, V lost 4 bases, and 11 bases had no gene match. Per germline, CDR1 MNHEY and CDR2 SMNVEV (reference sequence). This CDR3 is built from 17 residues. CDR3 nucleotides: TGTGCCAGCAGTTCCCGACAGGGCGCATATCGCAATCAGCCCCAGCATTTT. It codes for CASSSRQGAYRNQPQHF.

In its sample, this clonotype was seen many times. The chain recombines TRBV12-3 or TRBV12-4 with TRBJ1-1; D not resolved. Trimming stripped 7 bases from V and 8 bases from J, with 14 bases between. The CDR3 has 12 amino acids. The CDR3 spells CASTWSGIEAFF. In nucleotides, the CDR3 is TGTGCCAGCACCTGGAGTGGGATAGAAGCTTTCTTT.

This chain connects TRBV6-9 to TRBJ2-2, with 11 bases aligning to TRBD2. The junction had 2 bases not matched to a gene; V was cut back by 3 bases and J by 8 bases. CDR3 length: 14 residues. Germline CDR1 and CDR2: MNHGY and SVAAGI. CDR3 sequence reads: CASSYGTSGGELFF. CDR3 nucleotide sequence: TGTGCCAGCAGTTACGGGACTAGCGGAGGGGAGCTGTTTTTT.